These 25 T cell receptor beta chains were sequenced from one sample in a study of T cells in Graves' hyperthyroidism and ophthalmopathy (dated by TCRdb to between 2017 and 2020). Library prep was done by multiplex PCR. Sequencing was carried out with an Illumina HiSeq 2000. TCR beta CDR3 regions were amplified from RNA transcripts. A first-round RT-PCR of the TCR CDR3 used the HTBI primer set with the Qiagen OneStep RT-PCR kit. Through fastp at Q25 and MiXCR, TCRdb rebuilt clones from the public reads, retaining in-frame beta chains. For every CDR3 protein sequence, its rows merge into one entry that carries the most common genes and DNA. This sample gives fewer than 550,000 distinct CDR3 sequences in total; approximately 14% of them show up just once. Of the sample, 7.5% to 9% is held by the ten largest clones. Material for sequencing was blood. The receptors were sampled from a woman between 18 and 30 years old with Graves' hyperthyroidism.

There are a few counts of this clonotype. The V and J genes are TRBV29-1 and TRBJ1-2; 9 bases map to TRBD1. The CDR3 length is 13 residues. Germline V gene data show CDR1 as SQVTM and CDR2 as ANQGSEA. Trimming cost V 4 bases and J 8 bases; bases outside gene matches: 8. The CDR3 DNA reads TGCAGCGTTGGTGCGGGACAGGGATTGGGCTACACCTTC. Protein sequence: CSVGAGQGLGYTF.

Ten or more counts support this clonotype. This chain uses TRBV7-2 with TRBJ2-3, with a possible D match to TRBD1 (5 bases). The J call may be faulty, since TRBJ2-5 better matches the DNA end. Germline CDR1 SGHTA, CDR2 FQGNSA. The CDR3 is 12 residues long. The CDR3 DNA sequence: TGTGCCAGCAGCTTGGGGCCGGGCACCCAGTACTTC. Protein sequence: CASSLGPGTQYF.

There are many counts of this clonotype. The chain recombines TRBV5-1 with TRBJ2-7; TRBD2 matches 8 bases. There are 14 residues in the CDR3. Germline V lookup: CDR1 SGHRS, CDR2 YFSETQ. The ends lost 6 bases at V and 7 bases at J; junction bases unmatched: 12. The CDR3 DNA reads TGCGCCAGCATGGGGACTAGTGGGGTCGGGGAGCAGTACTTC. Translated, it gives CASMGTSGVGEQYF.

This clonotype was detected ten times or more. The chain links TRBV12-3 or TRBV12-4 to TRBJ2-2, with D tentatively TRBD1 (5 bases). Trimming removed 6 bases at V and 1 base at J, with 9 bases between. The CDR3 covers 14 residues. In DNA, the CDR3 is TGTGCCAGCAGCACCCAGGGGAACACCGGGGAGCTGTTTTTT. It encodes CASSTQGNTGELFF.

V gene TRBV7-3 combines with J gene TRBJ2-5; the D call may be TRBD1 or TRBD2 (5 bases each). CDR3 length equals 14 residues. V was shortened by 4 bases and J by 0 bases, with 9 bases between the two germline ends. Germline V gene data show CDR1 as SGHTA and CDR2 as FQGTGA. The CDR3 sequence: CASSWGSNQETQYF. In DNA form, the CDR3 reads TGTGCCAGCAGCTGGGGGTCTAACCAAGAGACCCAGTACTTC.

This clonotype was counted many times. The V and J genes are TRBV3-1 and TRBJ1-6; the D is unclear. The CDR3 totals 15 residues. Germline V CDR1 and CDR2: LGHDT, YNNKEL (reference sequence). V was trimmed by 1 base and J by 10 bases, leaving 14 bases between them. The DNA of the CDR3 is TGTGCCAGCAGCCAAGTCGGAGAATGGCGATCACCCCTCCACTTT. Translated, it gives CASSQVGEWRSPLHF. The full variable domain, rest sourced from reference TRBV3-1 and TRBJ1-6, is DTAVSQTPKYLVTQMGNDKSIKCEQNLGHDTMYWYKQDSKKFLKIMFSYNNKELIINETVPNRFSPKSPDKAHLNLHINSLELGDSAVYFCASSQVGEWRSPLHFGNGTRLTVT.

This chain connects TRBV2 to TRBJ2-7; 11 nucleotides match TRBD2. Germline values: CDR1 SNHLY, CDR2 FYNNEI. With V trimmed by 5 bases and J by 4 bases, 10 bases remained unmatched. The CDR3 is made up of 16 amino acids. Written as DNA, the CDR3 is TGTGCCAGCAGTCCAACTAGCGGGAGTGGCTTTTACGAGCAGTACTTC. This gives the protein CASSPTSGSGFYEQYF.

This chain uses TRBV15 with TRBJ2-5; unclear D gene. The germline V and J ends were trimmed by 5 bases and 1 base, with 17 bases remaining between them. The CDR3 sequence is 16 residues long. CDR1 is LNHNV and CDR2 is YYDKDF in the germline V gene (reference sequence). CDR3 in DNA: TGTGCCACCAGCTCGCCGTCGACGTTGTGCCAAGAGACCCAGTACTTC. This translates into CATSSPSTLCQETQYF.

This clonotype was observed a few times. The CDR3 nucleotides read TGTGCCAGTACCCCGGACAGGGCAACTAATGAAAAACTGTTTTTT. The encoded protein is CASTPDRATNEKLFF. The V gene is TRBV19, the J gene TRBJ1-4, with TRBD1 matching 8 bases. The germline gives CDR1 LNHDA, CDR2 SQIVND (reference sequence). After removal of 7 bases from V and 0 bases from J, the junction contained 4 bases not matched to a gene. The CDR3 sequence is 15 residues long.

In this sample, this clonotype turned up a few times. A much larger clone lies a single base off, so this may be a read error. The chain recombines TRBV5-1 with TRBJ2-1; 9 bases map to TRBD2. Germline-derived CDR1 and CDR2 are SGHRS and YFSETQ. V shed 0 bases and J 10 bases; nucleotides not matched to a gene: 14. This CDR3 spans 17 amino acids. CDR3 DNA sequence: TGCGCCAGCAGCTTGGAACTGGTTAGCGGGAGCAAAGACGAGCAGTTCTTC. Its translation is CASSLELVSGSKDEQFF.

The DNA for the CDR3 is TGTGCCAGTAGTACTTCGTGGACAGGGGGCTCCGGGGAGCTGTTTTTT. Translating it yields CASSTSWTGGSGELFF. The chain employs TRBV19 and TRBJ2-2, with TRBD1 identical over 11 bases. CDR1 is LNHDA, CDR2 SQIVND, per germline (reference sequence). The CDR3 is 16 amino acids. V dropped 4 bases and J dropped 6; count of bases not matched to a gene: 7.

This clonotype showed up many times. This chain links TRBV28 with TRBJ2-5, with TRBD1 identical over 7 bases. The CDR3 loop spans 13 amino acids. Per the germline V gene, CDR1 is MDHEN and CDR2 is SYDVKM. V trimming: 6 bases; J trimming: 2 bases; junction bases outside the gene matches: 3. CDR3 nucleotides: TGTGCCAGCAGGAACAGGGGACAAGAGACCCAGTACTTC. Encoded protein: CASRNRGQETQYF.

This clonotype was seen at least ten times. The rearrangement links TRBV11-2 to TRBJ2-3; possibly TRBD1 or TRBD2 for D (6 bases each). The CDR3 has 16 amino acids. Per germline, CDR1 SGHAT and CDR2 FQNNGV. V was trimmed by 5 bases and J by 0 bases, leaving 15 bases between them. The CDR3 coding sequence is TGTGCCAGCAGCGTTGATAGGGGGACTAGCACAGATACGCAGTATTTT. As protein: CASSVDRGTSTDTQYF.

In its sample, this clonotype was seen many times. J is TRBJ2-1 and V is TRBV2; 9 bases align to TRBD1. Germline CDR1 SNHLY, CDR2 FYNNEI. Trimming removed 6 bases from V and 3 bases from J; junction bases left unmatched: 3. The CDR3 extends over 14 amino acids. CDR3 in DNA: TGTGCCAGCAGGCCGGGACAGGGCTACAATGAGCAGTTCTTC. It codes for CASRPGQGYNEQFF.

The gene calls are TRBV9 and TRBJ2-3; D not certain. V was cut by 6 bases and J by 0 bases, with 14 bases left in between. The V gene's germline CDR1 is SGDLS and CDR2 YYNGEE. This CDR3 contains 15 residues. The CDR3 here is CASTFTASSTDTQYF. The DNA for the CDR3 is TGTGCCAGCACCTTCACAGCCTCTAGCACAGATACGCAGTATTTT.

This clonotype was recorded at least ten times. The chain joins TRBV28 to TRBJ2-7; 7 bases line up with TRBD2. The CDR3 spans 14 residues. Germline CDR1 MDHEN, CDR2 SYDVKM. The V gene end was trimmed by 3 bases and the J gene end by 4 bases; junction bases not matched to a gene: 6. CDR3 coding DNA: TGTGCCAGCAGTTTGGCGGGGGATCAGTACGAGCAGTACTTC. Translating gives CASSLAGDQYEQYF. The complete variable domain, with remaining parts taken from reference TRBV28 and TRBJ2-7, reads DVKVTQSSRYLVKRTGEKVFLECVQDMDHENMFWYRQDPGLGLRLIYFSYDVKMKEKGDIPEGYSVSREKKERFSLILESASTNQTSMYLCASSLAGDQYEQYFGPGTRLTVT.

This clonotype was observed a few times. The gene calls are TRBV4-2 and TRBJ2-7, with a tentative D call TRBD2 (7 bases). Deletions cut 0 bases from V and 0 bases from J, with 12 bases between. Germline-derived CDR1 and CDR2 are LGHNA and YNFKEQ. The CDR3 covers 16 residues. As DNA, the CDR3 is TGTGCCAGCAGCCAAGAGGGGGCTAGCGGCTCCTACGAGCAGTACTTC. Its protein is CASSQEGASGSYEQYF.

A single count supports this clonotype. The CDR3 DNA follows: TGTGCCAGCAGCTCCACAGGGGGCAAGGGAGATACGCAGTATTTT. Encoded protein: CASSSTGGKGDTQYF. The chain employs TRBV7-9 and TRBJ2-3; 9 bases match TRBD1. The CDR3 consists of 15 residues. Per germline, CDR1 SEHNR and CDR2 FQNEAQ (reference sequence). The J segment lost 5 bases and the V segment lost 4 bases, leaving 7 bases of the junction unmatched.

The sample holds many counts of this clonotype. The chain links TRBV2 to TRBJ2-7, with no clear D. The germline V gene encodes CDR1 SNHLY and CDR2 FYNNEI. V was cut by 4 bases and J by 3 bases, with 10 bases left in between. The length of the CDR3 is 13 residues. As DNA, the CDR3 is TGTGCCAGCAGTGTACACAGAGACTACGAGCAGTACTTC. Protein: CASSVHRDYEQYF. Variable domain in full (rest from reference TRBV2 and TRBJ2-7): EPEVTQTPSHQVTQMGQEVILRCVPISNHLYFYWYRQILGQKVEFLVSFYNNEISEKSEIFDDQFSVERPDGSNFTLKIRSTKLEDSAMYFCASSVHRDYEQYFGPGTRLTVT.

The rearrangement links TRBV6-2 or TRBV6-3 to TRBJ1-2, with D maybe TRBD1 (6 bases). Trimming left V 6 bases short and J 3 bases short, with 14 bases between. The germline V gene encodes CDR1 MNHEY and CDR2 SVGEGT. The CDR3 covers 14 residues. The CDR3 loop is CASSPPNRDYGYTF. CDR3 DNA: TGTGCCAGCAGCCCCCCTAACAGGGACTATGGCTACACCTTC.

This clonotype was seen repeatedly, ten times or more. The germline gene is not matched at one end of the junction; a read error may be the cause. The chain recombines TRBV5-1 with TRBJ1-2; D unclear. Per the germline V gene, CDR1 is SGHRS and CDR2 is YFSETQ. The CDR3 is made up of 13 amino acids. The CDR3 loop reads CASSPDGDYGYTF. DNA of the CDR3: TGTGCCAGCAGTCCGGACGGTGACTATGGCTACACCTTC.

This clonotype was detected many times. The chain has TRBV6-1 and TRBJ1-1; 7 positions match TRBD1. The V and J ends lost 5 bases and 4 bases, in that order; junction bases with no gene match: 7. Germline V gene lookup returns CDR1 MNHNS and CDR2 SASEGT. This CDR3 spans 14 amino acids. CDR3 in DNA: TGTGCCAGCAGTTACGAGGGGGCTCGCACTGAAGCTTTCTTT. Its protein is CASSYEGARTEAFF.

At least ten counts were recorded for this clonotype. The CDR3 DNA reads TGTGCCAGCAGTTCACATCGCACGGACACAGATACGCAGTATTTT. Protein: CASSSHRTDTDTQYF. The chain combines TRBV28 with TRBJ2-3; D is uncertain. The CDR3 length is 15 residues. V was cut by 4 bases and J by 2 bases, with 13 bases left in between. Per the germline V gene, CDR1 is MDHEN and CDR2 is SYDVKM. The whole variable domain, filled in from reference TRBV28 and TRBJ2-3, reads DVKVTQSSRYLVKRTGEKVFLECVQDMDHENMFWYRQDPGLGLRLIYFSYDVKMKEKGDIPEGYSVSREKKERFSLILESASTNQTSMYLCASSSHRTDTDTQYFGPGTRLTVL.

There are many counts of this clonotype. The rearrangement joins TRBV2 to TRBJ2-2; 14 bases agree with TRBD2. The CDR3 consists of 18 residues. Trimming took 5 bases from V and 3 from J; bases not matched to a gene: 8. Germline CDR1 reads SNHLY; CDR2 reads FYNNEI. The CDR3 sequence: CASSFRLAGGIDTGELFF. The CDR3 DNA sequence: TGTGCCAGCAGTTTCCGACTAGCGGGAGGGATCGACACCGGGGAGCTGTTTTTT.

This clonotype has just a few counts. For the CDR3, the DNA is TGTGCCAGCAGCCAGGGACAGGGGTTAGCCAAAAACATTCAGTACTTC. Its protein product is CASSQGQGLAKNIQYF. The chain is built from TRBV14 and TRBJ2-4, with TRBD1 matching 10 bases. The V and J ends lost 3 bases and 0 bases, in that order; junction bases with no gene match: 2. This CDR3 has 16 residues. Germline V gene lookup returns CDR1 SGHDN and CDR2 FVKESK.